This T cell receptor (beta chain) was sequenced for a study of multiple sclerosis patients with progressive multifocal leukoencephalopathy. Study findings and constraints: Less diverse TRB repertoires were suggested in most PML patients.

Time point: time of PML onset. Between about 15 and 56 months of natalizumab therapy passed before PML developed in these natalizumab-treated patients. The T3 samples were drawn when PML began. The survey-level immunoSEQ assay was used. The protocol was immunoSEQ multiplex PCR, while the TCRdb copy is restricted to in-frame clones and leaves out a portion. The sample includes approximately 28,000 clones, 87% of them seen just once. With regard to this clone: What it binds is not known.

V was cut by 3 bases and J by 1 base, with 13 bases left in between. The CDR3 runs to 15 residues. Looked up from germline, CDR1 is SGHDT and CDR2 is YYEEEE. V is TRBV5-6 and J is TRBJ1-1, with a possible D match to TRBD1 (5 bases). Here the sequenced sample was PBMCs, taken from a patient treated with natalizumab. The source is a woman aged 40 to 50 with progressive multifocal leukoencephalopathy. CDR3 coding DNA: TGTGCCAGCAGCTCACCAGACAGATGGAACACTGAAGCTTTCTTT. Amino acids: CASSSPDRWNTEAFF.